This is a list of T cell receptor beta chains from one sample in a study of OX40 agonist ivuxolimab in advanced cancers. Some clones are missing from TCRdb's copy, which holds only in-frame ones; the method was immunoSEQ multiplex PCR. The data contain some 78,000 clones, roughly nine tenths of them singletons. The specimen was CD4+ or CD8+ T cells sorted from blood, collected in a trial of the OX40 agonist ivuxolimab. The source is an adult with an advanced solid tumor such as melanoma, head and neck, liver or kidney cancer. CDR3s include the opening cysteine and the closing phenylalanine or tryptophan. The D gene is left open where the match is weak. Where a row states a size, it is once, few, many or the class of an expanded clone; other rows omit it.

V: TRBV6-1
D: TRBD2
J: TRBJ2-3
size: NA
CDR3: CASSGTSGVSTDTQYF
DNA: TGTGCCAGCAGTGGGACTAGCGGGGTTAGCACAGATACGCAGTATTTT

V: TRBV15
D: NA
J: TRBJ2-1
size: NA
CDR3: CATSTQVDNEQFF
DNA: TGTGCCACCAGCACCCAGGTGGACAATGAGCAGTTCTTC

V: TRBV19
D: NA
J: TRBJ1-2
size: few
CDR3: CASSMGFGDGYTF
DNA: TGTGCCAGTAGCATGGGGTTCGGCGATGGCTACACCTTC

V: TRBV5-8
D: NA
J: TRBJ2-5
size: NA
CDR3: CASSSGTPSQETQYF
DNA: TGTGCCAGCAGCTCCGGGACACCAAGCCAAGAGACCCAGTACTTC

V: TRBV5-1
D: TRBD2
J: TRBJ2-5
size: NA
CDR3: CASSVLAGGGETQYF
DNA: TGCGCCAGCAGCGTACTAGCGGGGGGCGGCGAGACCCAGTACTTC

V: TRBV21-1
D: NA
J: TRBJ1-5
size: once
CDR3: CASRYSNQPQHF
DNA: TGTGCCAGCAGATATAGCAATCAGCCCCAGCATTTT

V: TRBV6-1
D: TRBD1
J: TRBJ1-3
size: NA
CDR3: CASSEYRGSGNTIYF
DNA: TGTGCCAGCAGTGAATACAGGGGCTCTGGAAACACCATATATTTT

V: TRBV30
D: NA
J: TRBJ1-2
size: NA
CDR3: CAWRRTSYGYTF
DNA: TGTGCCTGGCGCCGGACCTCCTATGGCTACACCTTC

V: TRBV11-2
D: NA
J: TRBJ2-7
size: NA
CDR3: CASSKLPGPNIEQYF
DNA: TGTGCCAGCAGCAAACTCCCGGGGCCCAATATAGAGCAGTACTTC

V: TRBV27
D: NA
J: TRBJ1-1
size: NA
CDR3: CASSLDKSAVTEAFF
DNA: TGTGCCAGCAGTTTGGACAAAAGCGCGGTTACTGAAGCTTTCTTT

V: TRBV5-1
D: TRBD1
J: TRBJ2-7
size: NA
CDR3: CASSLMTGNYEQYF
DNA: TGCGCCAGCAGCTTGATGACAGGGAATTACGAGCAGTACTTC

V: TRBV28
D: NA
J: TRBJ2-3
size: NA
CDR3: CASSPGADTQYF
DNA: TGTGCCAGCAGCCCAGGCGCAGATACGCAGTATTTT

V: TRBV5-1
D: NA
J: TRBJ1-2
size: NA
CDR3: CASSLALDNYGYTF
DNA: TGCGCCAGCAGCTTGGCCTTGGATAACTATGGCTACACCTTC

V: TRBV4-2
D: TRBD2
J: TRBJ2-2
size: NA
CDR3: CASSQDSSGEGTGELFF
DNA: TGTGCCAGCAGCCAAGACTCTAGCGGGGAGGGCACCGGGGAGCTGTTTTTT

V: TRBV7-8
D: NA
J: TRBJ2-7
size: once
CDR3: CASSLNTGPAGSEQYF
DNA: TGTGCCAGCAGCTTAAACACGGGTCCGGCGGGTAGTGAGCAGTACTTC

V: TRBV4-2
D: NA
J: TRBJ2-1
size: NA
CDR3: CASSQEPQSSYNEQFF
DNA: TGTGCCAGCAGCCAAGAACCACAGAGCTCCTACAATGAGCAGTTCTTC

V: TRBV7-2
D: TRBD1
J: TRBJ1-6
size: NA
CDR3: CASSSGDRGDSPLHF
DNA: TGTGCCAGCAGCTCAGGGGACAGGGGTGATTCACCCCTCCACTTT

V: TRBV28
D: NA
J: TRBJ2-5
size: NA
CDR3: CASSFFLGKEETQYF
DNA: TGTGCCAGCAGTTTCTTTCTCGGGAAAGAGGAGACCCAGTACTTC

V: TRBV9
D: TRBD2
J: TRBJ2-3
size: NA
CDR3: CASSGRATSGSRTDTQYF
DNA: TGTGCCAGCAGCGGGAGGGCGACTAGCGGGAGTAGGACAGATACGCAGTATTTT

V: TRBV7-8
D: NA
J: TRBJ1-3
size: NA
CDR3: CASSLVVTTGNTIYF
DNA: TGTGCCAGCAGCTTAGTGGTAACAACGGGAAACACCATATATTTT

V: TRBV5-1
D: NA
J: TRBJ2-7
size: NA
CDR3: CASSYPGSYEQYF
DNA: TGCGCCAGCAGCTACCCAGGTTCCTACGAGCAGTACTTC

V: TRBV7-9
D: NA
J: TRBJ2-6
size: NA
CDR3: CASSLAPTTGANVLTF
DNA: TGTGCCAGCAGCTTAGCCCCGACAACTGGGGCCAACGTCCTGACTTTC

V: TRBV6-5
D: NA
J: TRBJ2-3
size: NA
CDR3: CASSSSGRGGTDTQYF
DNA: TGTGCCAGCAGTTCCTCAGGACGGGGAGGCACAGATACGCAGTATTTT

V: TRBV10-2
D: TRBD2
J: TRBJ2-5
size: NA
CDR3: CASSGLAGGGETQYF
DNA: TGCGCCAGCAGTGGGCTAGCGGGAGGAGGAGAGACCCAGTACTTC

V: TRBV14
D: NA
J: TRBJ2-7
size: NA
CDR3: CASSQVEGRYEQYF
DNA: TGTGCCAGCAGCCAAGTTGAGGGGAGGTACGAGCAGTACTTC

V: TRBV14
D: NA
J: TRBJ1-1
size: once
CDR3: CASSQGARWNTEAFF
DNA: TGTGCCAGCAGCCAAGGAGCCCGGTGGAACACTGAAGCTTTCTTT

V: TRBV18
D: NA
J: TRBJ2-7
size: NA
CDR3: CASSPISYEQYF
DNA: TGTGCCAGCTCACCTATCTCCTACGAGCAGTACTTC

V: TRBV19
D: NA
J: TRBJ1-1
size: NA
CDR3: CASSIRRQSLNTEAFF
DNA: TGTGCCAGTAGTATACGACGGCAGTCTCTGAACACTGAAGCTTTCTTT

V: TRBV5-1
D: TRBD1
J: TRBJ1-5
size: NA
CDR3: CASSTGTGSPSNQPQHF
DNA: TGCGCCAGCAGCACCGGGACAGGGTCACCTAGCAATCAGCCCCAGCATTTT

V: TRBV19
D: NA
J: TRBJ1-1
size: NA
CDR3: CASSIKPTTEAFF
DNA: TGTGCCAGTAGTATAAAACCTACCACTGAAGCTTTCTTT

V: TRBV7-2
D: TRBD2
J: TRBJ2-3
size: once
CDR3: CASSSQAGPTDTQYF
DNA: TGTGCCAGCAGCTCCCAAGCGGGACCCACAGATACGCAGTATTTT

V: TRBV28
D: NA
J: TRBJ2-3
size: NA
CDR3: CASSLSVWAITDTQYF
DNA: TGTGCCAGCAGTCTTAGTGTGTGGGCGATAACAGATACGCAGTATTTT

V: TRBV25-1
D: NA
J: TRBJ1-4
size: NA
CDR3: CASSGSIDLKLFF
DNA: TGTGCCAGCAGTGGATCAATCGACCTAAAACTGTTTTTT

V: TRBV6-6
D: NA
J: TRBJ1-1
size: NA
CDR3: CASRPYPNTEAFF
DNA: TGTGCCAGCAGACCCTACCCAAACACTGAAGCTTTCTTT

V: TRBV5-6
D: TRBD1
J: TRBJ1-2
size: NA
CDR3: CASSSGIQGYGYTF
DNA: TGTGCCAGCAGCTCGGGAATACAGGGGTATGGCTACACCTTC